This T cell receptor beta chain was identified during a study of naive and memory T cell subsets. Study findings and constraints: Each distinct alpha or beta sequence counts as one clonotype.

Both TRBC1 and TRBC2 were covered by a beta constant-region primer of two equimolar oligonucleotides. Ligated cDNA was amplified by four rounds of PCR with nested alpha and beta constant-region primers and SP2. TCRdb called the UMI-ligation and nested PCR reads again in MiXCR, with one record for every CDR3 protein. Of under 35,000 distinct CDR3 sequences in the sample, 18% were seen once. Germline CDR1 MNHEY, CDR2 SVGAGI. This CDR3 is built from 17 residues. The J segment lost 2 bases and the V segment lost 2 bases, leaving 6 bases of the junction unmatched. On this clonotype itself: The antigen remains unidentified.

The clonotype originates from a human donor in good health. The chain joins TRBV6-5 to TRBJ1-4, with 9 bases matching TRBD1. Sequencing input: effector memory CD4+ T cells from blood. Regarding subset: effector memory, CD45RA- CD27-. The CDR3 loop is CASSYTGQGSTNEKLFF. The CDR3 DNA reads TGTGCCAGCAGTTACACAGGACAGGGGTCTACTAATGAAAAACTGTTTTTT.